The clone carrying this TCR beta chain has a single count. Only in-frame clones appear in the TCRdb table, and some are missing; sequencing was by immunoSEQ multiplex PCR. The table includes a few hundred thousand clones, around 89% detected once. Participant age was roughly 18 to 89 years, and participants resided in roughly 25 US areas. This entry is derived from a study of blood T cell repertoires in COVID-19. The CDR3 consists of 15 residues. The germline CDR1 and CDR2 sequences are MGHRA and YSYEKL. Trimming took 3 bases from V and 0 from J, leaving 11 bases between them. The chain recombines TRBV4-1 with TRBJ1-2; D gene uncertain. The sequenced sample consisted of PBMCs or T cells enriched from blood (not recorded which). This TCR derives from a man aged 35-49 years who had recovered from COVID-19. Here the CDR3 reads CASSQGPATNYGYTF. DNA of the CDR3: TGCGCCAGCAGCCAGGGCCCCGCAACTAACTATGGCTACACCTTC.